The present TCR beta chain was sequenced within a study of T cell responses to AZD1222 COVID-19 vaccine. Study-level findings and limits: Unmutated variant regions are reportedly the target of nearly half of TCRs that are spike-specific. At baseline, seropositivity was found in only 5 to 7 AZD1222 recipients.

Profiling relied on immunoSEQ multiplex PCR, and the TCRdb table lists in-frame clones only, not all of them. Of fewer than 85,000 clones in the sample, about 87% are singletons; the top ten hold 15% to 20%. CDR3 length equals 14 residues. V gave up 1 base and J gave up 0 bases, with 7 bases separating them. Germline V gene sequence: CDR1 SGDLS, CDR2 YYNGEE. To note about this clone: The antigen is undetermined.

The source was peripheral blood, collected on day 0 of AZD1222 vaccination. This TCR was sampled from an adult in good health. This rearrangement joins TRBV9 to TRBJ1-1; D is ambiguous. CDR3: CASSVTPMNTEAFF. The CDR3 nucleotides are TGTGCCAGCAGCGTAACGCCTATGAACACTGAAGCTTTCTTT.